Given below is one TCR beta chain in context. Antigen: not known. Compared with germline, one end of the junction differs, possibly owing to a read error. Additional DNA sequences in this sample encode the identical CDR3. CDR3 size: 17 residues. All the people who gave samples were healthy bone marrow donors. The record originates from a study of cytomegalovirus exposure and HLA in healthy donors. The primer mix had 60 Vbeta and 13 Jbeta primers. Assay used: immunoSEQ multiplex PCR; TCRdb lists only in-frame clones, some missing. The table shows around 130,000 clones, with over 60% occurring only once. General study findings and limits: HLA alleles showed associations with 16,951 TCR beta sequences in a later analysis, at a 0.05 false discovery rate. Reportedly, a later analysis found an Asian-associated ancestry cluster had fewer N-insertions than the approximately 600-donor mean. Later work found most CMV-associated TCR beta chains apparently HLA-restricted.

The sequence derives from a woman in her sixties or seventies in good health and CMV-seronegative. Sequences were obtained from PBMCs. This sequence joins TRBV5-3 and TRBJ2-1; 8 positions agree with TRBD1. TRBV5-3 has ORF status, its function being uncertain. The CDR3 bases are TGTGCCAGAAGCGAAGACAGGGGTGGTATTTCCTACAACGAGCAGTTCTTC. Translating it yields CARSEDRGGISYNEQFF.